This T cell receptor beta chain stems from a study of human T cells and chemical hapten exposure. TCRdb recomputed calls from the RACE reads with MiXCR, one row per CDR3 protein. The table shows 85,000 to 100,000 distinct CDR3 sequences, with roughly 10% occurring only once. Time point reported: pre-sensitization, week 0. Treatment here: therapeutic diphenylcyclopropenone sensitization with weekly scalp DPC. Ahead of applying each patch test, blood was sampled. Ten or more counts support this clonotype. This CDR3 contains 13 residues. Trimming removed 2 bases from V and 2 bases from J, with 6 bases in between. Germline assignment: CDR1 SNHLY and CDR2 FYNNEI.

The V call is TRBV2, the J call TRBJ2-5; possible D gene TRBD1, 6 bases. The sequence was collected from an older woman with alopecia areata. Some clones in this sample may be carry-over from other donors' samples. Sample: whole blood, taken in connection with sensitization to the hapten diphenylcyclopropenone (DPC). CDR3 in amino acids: CASSEQGQETQYF. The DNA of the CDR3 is TGTGCCAGCAGTGAACAGGGGCAAGAGACCCAGTACTTC. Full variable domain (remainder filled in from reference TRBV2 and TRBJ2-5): EPEVTQTPSHQVTQMGQEVILRCVPISNHLYFYWYRQILGQKVEFLVSFYNNEISEKSEIFDDQFSVERPDGSNFTLKIRSTKLEDSAMYFCASSEQGQETQYFGPGTRLLVL.